Presented here are 7 T cell receptor beta chains from one specimen sequenced in a study of T-cell reconstitution after alpha-beta-depleted transplantation in children. The TCRbeta library was prepared with unique molecular identifiers. One entry per CDR3 protein results from TCRdb running MiXCR on the PCR reads. The sample consists of a few hundred thousand distinct CDR3 sequences, 25% to 30% of them appearing once. The sample in question was PBMCs, obtained before TCRalphabeta/CD19-depleted stem cell transplant. The source of these receptors is a boy under three years old with Wiskott-Aldrich syndrome, due to receive a stem cell transplant.

This clonotype has more than one count but fewer than ten. The V gene is TRBV6-1, the J gene TRBJ1-2; 8 positions match TRBD1. Per germline, CDR1 MNHNS and CDR2 SASEGT. V gave up 6 bases and J gave up 7 bases; unmatched junction bases: 16. The CDR3 runs to 16 residues. CDR3 in DNA: TGTGCCAGCAGCGACGGGACAGGCCGGAGGCAGGCTGGCTACACCTTC. Its translation: CASSDGTGRRQAGYTF.

The chain couples TRBV20-1 to TRBJ2-7; 9 nucleotides align to TRBD2. Looked up from germline, CDR1 is DFQATT and CDR2 is SNEGSKA (reference sequence). V lost 6 bases and J lost 2; bases outside the gene matches: 5. The CDR3 is made up of 13 amino acids. CDR3 DNA: TGCAGTGCGGTGGCGGGAGGGGCCTACGAGCAGTACTTC. Amino acid sequence: CSAVAGGAYEQYF.

This clonotype was picked up a small number of times. The CDR3 is CASSEKLLSNEQFF. The CDR3 region has the DNA TGTGCCAGCAGCGAGAAGCTATTAAGCAATGAGCAGTTCTTC. This chain links TRBV27 with TRBJ2-1, with no clear D. Germline lookup yields CDR1 MNHEY and CDR2 SMNVEV (reference sequence). Trimming removed 6 bases from V and 6 bases from J, with 15 bases in between. CDR3 length: 14 amino acids.

This clonotype was seen only a few times. The J gene is TRBJ2-1, the V gene TRBV5-1, with TRBD2 matching over 7 bases. Germline values: CDR1 SGHRS, CDR2 YFSETQ. V trimming: 1 base; J trimming: 0 bases; junction bases outside the gene matches: 10. The CDR3 runs to 18 residues. The CDR3 protein is CASSLSMIAGDSYNEQFF. DNA of the CDR3: TGCGCCAGCAGCTTGTCGATGATAGCGGGTGACTCCTACAATGAGCAGTTCTTC.

This clonotype was observed a handful of times. The V and J genes are TRBV20-1 and TRBJ2-1; possibly TRBD1 for D (6 bases). Germline CDR1 is DFQATT and CDR2 is SNEGSKA (reference sequence). Trimming pared 7 bases from V and 13 bases from J, leaving 8 bases between. The CDR3 consists of 8 residues. DNA for the CDR3: TGCAGTGTACAGGGACAGTTCTTC. It codes for CSVQGQFF.

The rearrangement links TRBV24-1 to TRBJ1-2, with D possibly TRBD1 on 6 matching bases. The CDR3 totals 11 residues. The germline CDR1 and CDR2 sequences are KGHDR and SFDVKD. Trimming stripped 11 bases from V and 8 bases from J, with 14 bases between. As DNA, the CDR3 is TGTGCCATCCCACAGGGTTGCGGCTACACCTTC. This gives the protein CAIPQGCGYTF.

The V call is TRBV15, the J call TRBJ2-7, with 8 positions matching TRBD1. Trimming took 1 base from V and 3 from J; bases not matched to a gene: 5. This CDR3 spans 15 amino acids. Germline assignment: CDR1 LNHNV and CDR2 YYDKDF (reference sequence). The CDR3 spells CATSRGTGFDYEQYF. The CDR3, as DNA: TGTGCCACCAGCAGAGGGACAGGGTTTGACTACGAGCAGTACTTC.